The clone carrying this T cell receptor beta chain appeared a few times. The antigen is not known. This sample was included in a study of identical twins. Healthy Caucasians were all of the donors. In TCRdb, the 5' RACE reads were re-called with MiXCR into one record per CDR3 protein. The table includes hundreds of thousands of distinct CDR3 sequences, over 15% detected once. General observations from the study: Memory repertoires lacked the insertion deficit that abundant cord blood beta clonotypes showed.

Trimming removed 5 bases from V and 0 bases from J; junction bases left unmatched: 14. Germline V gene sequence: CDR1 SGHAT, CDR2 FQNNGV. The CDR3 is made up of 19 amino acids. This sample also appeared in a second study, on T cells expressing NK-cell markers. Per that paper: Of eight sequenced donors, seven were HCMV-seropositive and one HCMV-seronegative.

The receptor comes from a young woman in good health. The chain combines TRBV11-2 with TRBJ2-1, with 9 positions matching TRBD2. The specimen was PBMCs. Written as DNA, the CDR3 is TGTGCCAGCAGCCAGCCGCGTACTAGCGGGCTAAGCTCCTACAATGAGCAGTTCTTC. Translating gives CASSQPRTSGLSSYNEQFF. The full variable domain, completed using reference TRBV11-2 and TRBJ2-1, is EAGVAQSPRYKIIEKRQSVAFWCNPISGHATLYWYQQILGQGPKLLIQFQNNGVVDDSQLPKDRFSAERLKGVDSTLKIQPAKLEDSAVYLCASSQPRTSGLSSYNEQFFGPGTRLTVL.